The rows below give T cell receptor beta chains drawn from one sample of a study of beta chain features in type 1 diabetes. Assay used: immunoSEQ multiplex PCR; TCRdb lists only in-frame clones, some missing. The sample yields around 400,000 clones, over 10% seen once. Material: naive CD4+ T cells from blood. Receptors originate from a man aged 18 to 35 in good health. Both conserved end residues are part of each CDR3. The D gene is left open where the match is weak. Only part of the rows carry a size: once, few, many, or a class if the clone is expanded.

-,TRBV6-1,-,TRBJ1-2,TGTGCCAGCAGTGAAACTGTAGGACAGCACTATGGCTACACCTTC,CASSETVGQHYGYTF
TRBD2,TRBV6-6,-,TRBJ2-2,TGTGCCAGCAGTTACCGGGGGGGCACCGGGGAGCTGTTTTTT,CASSYRGGTGELFF
-,TRBV21-1,few,TRBJ2-1,TGTGCCAGCCTCAAACGGGACACAAGCTCCTACAATGAGCAGTTCTTC,CASLKRDTSSYNEQFF
-,TRBV9,-,TRBJ1-1,TGTGCCAGCAGCCCACGGACAGTCAACACTGAAGCTTTCTTT,CASSPRTVNTEAFF
-,TRBV19,-,TRBJ2-5,TGTGCCAGTAGTATAGGGCAGCAAGAGACCCAGTACTTC,CASSIGQQETQYF
TRBD1,TRBV4-1,few,TRBJ1-5,TGCGCCAGCAGCCCGGGGACAGGGGTCAATCAGCCCCAGCATTTT,CASSPGTGVNQPQHF
-,TRBV19,few,TRBJ1-1,TGTGCCAGTAGTACCAGGTATAATGAAGCTTTCTTT,CASSTRYNEAFF
-,TRBV30,-,TRBJ2-3,TGTGCCTGGAGGGTAGGAGGGACAGATACGCAGTATTTT,CAWRVGGTDTQYF
TRBD1,TRBV7-2,few,TRBJ2-5,TGTGCCAGCAGCCACCCAGGGGGGACCCAGTACTTC,CASSHPGGTQYF
TRBD1,TRBV5-1,few,TRBJ2-5,TGCGCCAGCAGCTTGGCCGGGACAGTAGGGGAGACCCAGTACTTC,CASSLAGTVGETQYF
-,TRBV11-2,few,TRBJ2-2,TGTGCCAGCAGCCTCGGAGTTACGGACACCGGGGAGCTGTTTTTT,CASSLGVTDTGELFF
TRBD2,TRBV28,few,TRBJ2-3,TGTGCCAGCAGTCCCTGGTTCAGTAGCGGGAGTGGGGCAGATACGCAGTATTTT,CASSPWFSSGSGADTQYF
TRBD1,TRBV7-9,few,TRBJ1-5,TGTGCCAGCAGCCCTGGGACAGGGGCAGTAGATCAGCCCCAGCATTTT,CASSPGTGAVDQPQHF
TRBD1,TRBV5-1,-,TRBJ1-1,TGCGCCAGCAGCTTTACCGGGACAGCTACTGAAGCTTTCTTT,CASSFTGTATEAFF
-,TRBV2,-,TRBJ2-1,TGTGCCAGCAGTGATCAGGGCAATGAGCAGTTCTTC,CASSDQGNEQFF
-,TRBV6-6,few,TRBJ2-4,TGTGCCAGCAGTTCCGAACTACCGCCTGGCATTCAGTACTTC,CASSSELPPGIQYF
TRBD2,TRBV28,-,TRBJ2-5,TGTGCCAGCACCCACCGCGGGACTACCTACTCTAGAGGGCCCAACTTC,CASTHRGTTYSRGPNF
TRBD2,TRBV28,-,TRBJ2-5,TGTGCCAGCAGTACTAGCGGGACTCACGAGACCCAGTACTTC,CASSTSGTHETQYF
-,TRBV2,-,TRBJ1-2,TGTGCCAGCAGCTTGGGGGAGGGCTATGGCTACACCTTC,CASSLGEGYGYTF
-,TRBV7-9,few,TRBJ2-6,TGTGCCAGCAGCCAACAGGGATCTGGGGCCAACGTCCTGACTTTC,CASSQQGSGANVLTF
-,TRBV6-5,-,TRBJ1-2,TGTGCCAGCAGTCGACGACAGGTTTTGGGCTACACCTTC,CASSRRQVLGYTF
-,TRBV5-1,-,TRBJ2-1,TGCGCCAGCAGCCCGGGACATACGTACAATGAGCAGTTCTTC,CASSPGHTYNEQFF
TRBD1,TRBV28,-,TRBJ2-5,TGTGCCAGCAGTTTCCATGGGACAGCCCAAGAGACCCAGTACTTC,CASSFHGTAQETQYF
-,TRBV30,few,TRBJ2-5,TGTGCCTGGAGTAAACAGGGACAAGAGACCCAGTACTTC,CAWSKQGQETQYF
TRBD1,TRBV7-2,-,TRBJ2-7,TGTGCCAGCAGCCTGGACAGGGGGGAAGCTAGCGGACCCTACGAGCAGTACTTC,CASSLDRGEASGPYEQYF
-,TRBV28,once,TRBJ2-5,TGTGCCAGCAGCCCCCGGAGCATAGAGACCCAGTACTTC,CASSPRSIETQYF
-,TRBV14,-,TRBJ1-1,TGTGCCAGCAGCCAAGGCTCTCGGGGAGCTTTCTTT,CASSQGSRGAFF
-,TRBV7-9,few,TRBJ2-7,TGTGCCAGCAGCTTTTCGGACGAGCAGTACTTC,CASSFSDEQYF
TRBD1,TRBV7-9,-,TRBJ2-3,TGTGCCAGCAGCTTCCGACAGGGGGAAACAGATACGCAGTATTTT,CASSFRQGETDTQYF
-,TRBV7-6,few,TRBJ1-4,TGTGCCAGCAGGCAGTTTAATGAAAAACTGTTTTTT,CASRQFNEKLFF
TRBD1,TRBV4-3,once,TRBJ2-4,TGCGCCAGCAGCCAAGTGACAGGGGGTGCCAAAAACATTCAGTACTTC,CASSQVTGGAKNIQYF
TRBD2,TRBV7-2,few,TRBJ2-7,TGTGCCAGCCGGGGGGTCTCCTACGAGCAGTACTTC,CASRGVSYEQYF